One and the same sample provided the 19 T cell receptor beta chains below, sequenced in a study of post-analysis software for immune sequencing data. General observations from the study: When patients were compared with controls, five TRBV segments were more frequent, TRBV5-6, TRBV5-1 and TRBV20-1 among them.

The antigens these receptors bind are not known. Incorporated into the TCR beta cDNA libraries were unique molecular identifiers, which served to reduce PCR and sequencing biases. MiXCR, applied by TCRdb to the PCR reads, yields one record per CDR3 protein. The repertoire consists of approximately 630,000 distinct CDR3 sequences, with roughly three fifths occurring once and the leading ten covering over 9%. Sequencing input: blood. The receptors derive from a girl aged 2-10 years with multiple sclerosis.

The V and J genes are TRBV7-9 and TRBJ2-7; possible D gene TRBD2, 6 bases. Trimming left V 1 base short and J 3 bases short, with 13 bases between. The germline CDR1 and CDR2 sequences are SEHNR and FQNEAQ (reference sequence). The CDR3 is 15 amino acids. The CDR3: CASSLVSSAYYEQYF. CDR3 sequence (DNA): TGTGCCAGCAGCTTAGTTTCTAGCGCTTACTACGAGCAGTACTTC.

This clonotype was seen once. The chain carries TRBV20-1 and TRBJ2-3, with 9 nucleotides matching TRBD2. This CDR3 comprises 15 residues. Germline V gene data show CDR1 as DFQATT and CDR2 as SNEGSKA (reference sequence). Losses at the gene ends were 0 bases for V and 4 bases for J; bases not matched to a gene: 5. In DNA, the CDR3 is TGCAGTGCTAGAGAAGCGGGGGGAGCGGCAGATACGCAGTATTTT. As protein: CSAREAGGAADTQYF.

This rearrangement joins TRBV10-2 to TRBJ2-1, with D tentatively TRBD1 (8 bases). The CDR3 contains 13 residues. V lost 8 bases to trimming and J lost 3 bases, with 11 bases between them. Germline CDR1 is WSHSY and CDR2 is SAAADI. The CDR3 reads CASYRGGYNEQFF. CDR3 DNA: TGCGCCAGCTACAGGGGGGGCTACAATGAGCAGTTCTTC.

This clonotype was seen a handful of times. In DNA, the CDR3 is TGCAGTGCCCAGACAGGGGCAAGGCCTGAAGCTTTCTTT. Translated, it gives CSAQTGARPEAFF. The chain joins TRBV20-1 to TRBJ1-1; 8 bases map to TRBD1. V shed 6 bases, J shed 6 bases, and the junction held 9 bases outside the gene matches. Germline V gene data show CDR1 as DFQATT and CDR2 as SNEGSKA (reference sequence). The CDR3 loop spans 13 amino acids.

The V and J genes are TRBV5-1 and TRBJ2-7; 8 positions agree with TRBD2. The CDR3 totals 14 residues. Trimming at V came to 5 bases and at J to 3 bases, leaving 7 bases not matched to a gene. The germline V gene has CDR1 SGHRS and CDR2 YFSETQ. The DNA of the CDR3 is TGCGCCAGCAGTACCGGGACTAGTCTCTACGAGCAGTACTTC. Translation: CASSTGTSLYEQYF.

V usage is TRBV10-3 and J usage is TRBJ1-1; 7 nucleotides align to TRBD1. J lost 1 base, V lost 5 bases, and 16 bases had no gene match. Germline CDR1 and CDR2: ENHRY and SYGVKD. This CDR3 is 18 amino acids long. CDR3 region: CAISPRLQGPGTNTEAFF. The CDR3 nucleotides read TGTGCCATCAGTCCCCGATTACAGGGGCCCGGTACGAACACTGAAGCTTTCTTT.

The chain carries TRBV13 and TRBJ2-7; D perhaps matches TRBD1 (6 bases). Germline CDR1 PRHDT, CDR2 FYEKMQ (reference sequence). The V gene lost 4 bases and the J gene lost 2 bases, with 9 bases spanning the gap. The length of the CDR3 is 13 residues. The CDR3: CASSSPGAYEQYF. CDR3 sequence (DNA): TGTGCCAGCAGCTCTCCAGGGGCCTACGAGCAGTACTTC.

This clonotype was seen a few times. The V and J genes are TRBV5-1 and TRBJ2-7; the match to TRBD2 covers 8 bases. Losses at the gene ends were 0 bases for V and 5 bases for J; bases not matched to a gene: 4. The CDR3 sequence is 14 residues long. CDR1 is SGHRS and CDR2 is YFSETQ in the germline V gene. The CDR3 region has the DNA TGCGCCAGCAGCTTGGCCCTGCGGGAGGACGAGCAGTACTTC. Translated: CASSLALREDEQYF.

The genes are TRBV29-1 and TRBJ2-4; no firm D call. Germline V lookup: CDR1 SQVTM, CDR2 ANQGSEA. Trimming removed 4 bases at V and 3 bases at J, with 10 bases between. The CDR3 length is 13 residues. In DNA, the CDR3 is TGCAGCGTTGTTTTGGGGATCAAAAACATTCAGTACTTC. Translating it yields CSVVLGIKNIQYF.

The genes are TRBV4-1 and TRBJ1-5; D not certain. The V gene's germline CDR1 is MGHRA and CDR2 YSYEKL. The ends were cut back, 0 bases at V and 9 bases at J, with 9 bases in the middle. The CDR3 length is 13 residues. CDR3 loop: CASSQDLWGPQHF. The CDR3 DNA follows: TGCGCCAGCAGCCAAGATCTTTGGGGGCCCCAGCATTTT.

The CDR3 loop reads CSVTTGEGGYTF. In DNA, the CDR3 is TGCAGCGTCACGACAGGGGAAGGTGGCTACACCTTC. The chain recombines TRBV29-1 with TRBJ1-2; 8 bases are a match to TRBD1. This CDR3 has 12 amino acids. The V and J ends lost 6 bases and 7 bases, in that order; junction bases with no gene match: 7. Germline CDR1 is SQVTM and CDR2 is ANQGSEA.

This clonotype was seen only a few times. This sequence joins TRBV20-1 and TRBJ1-5; 8 nucleotides line up with TRBD1. This CDR3 spans 15 amino acids. After removal of 6 bases from V and 2 bases from J, the junction contained 9 bases not matched to a gene. Germline V gene lookup returns CDR1 DFQATT and CDR2 SNEGSKA (reference sequence). CDR3 in DNA: TGCAGTGCGACTGACAGGGGTGGAGGCAATCAGCCCCAGCATTTT. This sequence encodes CSATDRGGGNQPQHF.

The chain is built from TRBV10-3 and TRBJ2-4; D remains unclear. The J call is doubtful: the DNA matches TRBJ2-7 better. Germline CDR1 ENHRY, CDR2 SYGVKD. This CDR3 has 15 amino acids. CDR3 loop: CAISESSRVAYEQYF. The CDR3 region has the DNA TGTGCCATCAGTGAGTCGAGTCGAGTAGCCTACGAGCAGTACTTC.

This chain links TRBV29-1 with TRBJ2-5; D not certain. Trimming left V 2 bases short and J 5 bases short, with 12 bases between. From germline, CDR1 is SQVTM and CDR2 ANQGSEA. The CDR3 contains 13 residues. The CDR3 bases are TGCAGCGTTGAATTGGCCGGACGGGAGACCCAGTACTTC. Translating it yields CSVELAGRETQYF.

V gene TRBV5-6 combines with J gene TRBJ2-5, with 9 bases that match TRBD1. The CDR3 is made up of 14 amino acids. V lost 3 bases and J lost 2; bases outside the gene matches: 2. Germline values: CDR1 SGHDT, CDR2 YYEEEE. DNA for the CDR3: TGTGCCAGCAGCTACGACAGGGGGCAAGAGACCCAGTACTTC. It specifies CASSYDRGQETQYF.

A word on this clonotype: This may stem from a read error, because a much larger clone lies one nucleotide away. The gene calls are TRBV27 and TRBJ2-1; D is uncertain. The CDR3 totals 11 residues. Trimming removed 7 bases at V and 5 bases at J, with 6 bases between. Germline assignment: CDR1 MNHEY and CDR2 SMNVEV (reference sequence). CDR3 sequence: CASTVDNEQFF. The CDR3 DNA reads TGTGCCAGCACCGTAGACAATGAGCAGTTCTTC.

This clonotype was seen a handful of times. V is TRBV12-3 or TRBV12-4 and J is TRBJ2-1, with 7 bases matching TRBD2. The CDR3 totals 15 residues. The ends lost 2 bases at V and 6 bases at J; junction bases unmatched: 7. The CDR3 nucleotides are TGTGCCAGCAGTTTAAGCGGCTTAGCGGGCAATGAGCAGTTCTTC. It codes for CASSLSGLAGNEQFF.

This clonotype was observed a single time. The chain combines TRBV5-1 with TRBJ2-7; TRBD2 might be the D (6 bases). Germline CDR1 is SGHRS and CDR2 is YFSETQ. Trimming removed 0 bases at V and 3 bases at J, with 19 bases between. There are 17 residues in the CDR3. CDR3: CASSLVGGVGNLYEQYF. DNA for the CDR3: TGCGCCAGCAGCTTGGTGGGCGGGGTCGGCAACCTCTACGAGCAGTACTTC. The whole variable domain, filled in from reference TRBV5-1 and TRBJ2-7, reads KAGVTQTPRYLIKTRGQQVTLSCSPISGHRSVSWYQQTPGQGLQFLFEYFSETQRNKGNFPGRFSGRQFSNSRSEMNVSTLELGDSALYLCASSLVGGVGNLYEQYFGPGTRLTVT.

The chain couples TRBV6-6 to TRBJ2-1, with TRBD2 identical over 7 bases. V trimming: 5 bases; J trimming: 10 bases; junction bases outside the gene matches: 14. In germline, CDR1 is MNHNY, CDR2 SVGAGI (reference sequence). The CDR3 totals 15 residues. Here the CDR3 DNA reads TGTGCCAGCAGTGGGAGGGTCACTAGGACGGGGGAGCAGTTCTTC. Its protein product is CASSGRVTRTGEQFF.